Ten or more counts support the clone carrying this T cell receptor (beta chain). This CDR3 has 16 residues. V shed 4 bases and J 0 bases; nucleotides not matched to a gene: 8. The V gene's germline CDR1 is MDHEN and CDR2 SYDVKM. Amplification of TCR beta CDR3 regions was performed using RNA transcripts as template. The TCR CDR3 was amplified in a first-round RT-PCR using the HTBI primer set. A single record per CDR3 protein comes from TCRdb applying MiXCR to the multiplex PCR reads. The repertoire holds approximately 600,000 distinct CDR3 sequences, with 15% to 20% as singletons. Newly diagnosed patients aged 18 to 65 had hyperthyroidism of under 2 months' duration. Patients having uncontrolled infection, another autoimmune disease, pregnancy or lactation were not included. The entry originates in a study of T cells in Graves' hyperthyroidism and ophthalmopathy. Overall study context: Peripheral blood samples were taken at initial diagnosis, prior to any treatment.

Input material: blood. The sequence came from a woman in her 30s with Graves' hyperthyroidism. This rearrangement joins TRBV28 to TRBJ2-5; 7 bases agree with TRBD2. The CDR3 region has the DNA TGTGCCAGCAGTTCTCAGCCAGCGGGGTACCAAGAGACCCAGTACTTC. It specifies CASSSQPAGYQETQYF. The full variable domain, completed using reference TRBV28 and TRBJ2-5, is DVKVTQSSRYLVKRTGEKVFLECVQDMDHENMFWYRQDPGLGLRLIYFSYDVKMKEKGDIPEGYSVSREKKERFSLILESASTNQTSMYLCASSSQPAGYQETQYFGPGTRLLVL.